This T cell receptor beta chain was sequenced during a study of blood T cells in healthy people across ages. Study-wide findings and caveats: Unsorted PBMCs prevented conclusive naive versus antigen-experienced comparison. Not knowing donor CMV status may have confounded expanded clonotype changes.

A second about 7 to 11 cycle PCR used barcoded and J-beta primers. Each cDNA molecule, via a template-switch adaptor with 12 random nucleotides, was tagged. TCRdb re-analysed the 5' RACE reads in MiXCR, keeping a single row per CDR3 protein. Of fewer than 2,000,000 distinct CDR3 sequences listed, around 36% were seen once; the top ten hold about 11%. CDR3 length equals 15 residues. With 1 base removed from V and 2 bases from J, the gap between germline ends came to 12 bases. Per the germline V gene, CDR1 is MGHRA and CDR2 is YSYEKL. As to this clonotype: Antigen specificity is unknown.

The source of this sequence is a woman aged 30 to 39 in good health. The specimen sequenced was blood. The J gene is TRBJ2-7, the V gene TRBV4-1; possibly TRBD2 for D (7 bases). As DNA, the CDR3 is TGCGCCAGCAGCCAAGCGGGGGGCATCACCTACGAGCAGTACTTC. This codes for CASSQAGGITYEQYF.